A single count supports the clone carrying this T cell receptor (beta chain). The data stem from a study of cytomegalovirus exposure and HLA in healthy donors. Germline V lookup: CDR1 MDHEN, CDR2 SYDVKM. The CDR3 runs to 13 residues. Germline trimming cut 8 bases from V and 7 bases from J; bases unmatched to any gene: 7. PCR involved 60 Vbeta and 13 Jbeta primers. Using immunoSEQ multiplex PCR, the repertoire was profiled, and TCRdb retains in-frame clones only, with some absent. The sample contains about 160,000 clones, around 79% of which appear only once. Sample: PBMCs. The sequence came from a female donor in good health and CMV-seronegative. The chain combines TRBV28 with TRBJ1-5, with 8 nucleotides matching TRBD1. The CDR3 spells CASVSGDRQPQHF. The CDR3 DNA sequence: TGTGCCAGCGTTTCCGGGGACAGGCAGCCCCAGCATTTT.